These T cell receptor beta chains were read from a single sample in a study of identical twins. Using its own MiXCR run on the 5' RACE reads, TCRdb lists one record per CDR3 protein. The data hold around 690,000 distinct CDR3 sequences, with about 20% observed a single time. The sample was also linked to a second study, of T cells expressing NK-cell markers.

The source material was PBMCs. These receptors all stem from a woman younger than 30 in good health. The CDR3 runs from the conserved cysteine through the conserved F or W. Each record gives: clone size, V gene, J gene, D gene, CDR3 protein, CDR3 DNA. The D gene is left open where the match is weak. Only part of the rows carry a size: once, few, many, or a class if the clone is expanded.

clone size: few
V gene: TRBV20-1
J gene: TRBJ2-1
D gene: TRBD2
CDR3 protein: CSASGLAGANEQFF
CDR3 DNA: TGCAGTGCTAGCGGGCTAGCGGGAGCCAATGAGCAGTTCTTC

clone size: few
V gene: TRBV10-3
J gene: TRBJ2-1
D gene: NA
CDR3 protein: CAISESTLRRGHNEQFF
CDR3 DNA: TGTGCCATCAGTGAGTCGACTCTCCGGCGGGGACACAATGAGCAGTTCTTC

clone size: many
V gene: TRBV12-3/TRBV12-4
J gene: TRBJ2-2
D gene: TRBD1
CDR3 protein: CASSLRGTGELFF
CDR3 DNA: TGTGCCAGCAGTCTCAGGGGGACCGGGGAGCTGTTTTTT

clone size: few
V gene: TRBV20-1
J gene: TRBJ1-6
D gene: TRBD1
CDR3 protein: CSARDQGGENSPLHF
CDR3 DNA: TGCAGTGCTAGAGATCAGGGGGGAGAGAATTCACCCCTCCACTTT

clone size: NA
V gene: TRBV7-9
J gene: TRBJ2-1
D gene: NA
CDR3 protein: CASSLEFF
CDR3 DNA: TGTGCCAGCAGCTTAGAGTTCTTC

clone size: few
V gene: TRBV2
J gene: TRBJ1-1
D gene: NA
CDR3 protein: CASYLGHGETFF
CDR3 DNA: TGTGCCAGCTATTTGGGACATGGGGAAACTTTCTTT

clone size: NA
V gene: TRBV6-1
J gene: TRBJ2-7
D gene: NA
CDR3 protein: CASSPPGLKSGEQYF
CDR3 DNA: TGTGCCAGCAGTCCTCCGGGACTCAAGAGTGGCGAGCAGTACTTC

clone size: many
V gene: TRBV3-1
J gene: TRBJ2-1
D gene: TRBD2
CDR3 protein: CASSQASGGDEQFF
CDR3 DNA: TGTGCCAGCAGCCAAGCTAGCGGGGGCGATGAGCAGTTCTTC

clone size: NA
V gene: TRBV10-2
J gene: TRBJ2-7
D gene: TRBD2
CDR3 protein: CASAVASGIYEQYF
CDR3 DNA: TGCGCCAGCGCCGTGGCTAGCGGGATTTACGAGCAGTACTTC

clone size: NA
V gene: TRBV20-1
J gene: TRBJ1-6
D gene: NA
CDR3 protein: CSARGSYNSPLHF
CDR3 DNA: TGCAGTGCTAGGGGGTCTTATAATTCACCCCTCCACTTT

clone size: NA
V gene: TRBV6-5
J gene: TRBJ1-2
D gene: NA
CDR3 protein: CASSYSSNPRESGYTF
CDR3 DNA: TGTGCCAGCAGTTACTCGAGTAATCCCCGGGAGTCTGGCTACACCTTC

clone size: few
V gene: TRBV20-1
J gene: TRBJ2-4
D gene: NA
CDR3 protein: CSAFLGPKNIQYF
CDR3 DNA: TGCAGTGCTTTTCTTGGACCCAAAAACATTCAGTACTTC

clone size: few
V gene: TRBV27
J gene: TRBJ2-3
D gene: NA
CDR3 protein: CASSSTGTSTDTQYF
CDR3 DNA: TGTGCCAGCAGCTCGACGGGTACTAGCACAGATACGCAGTATTTT

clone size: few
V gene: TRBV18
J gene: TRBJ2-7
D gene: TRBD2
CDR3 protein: CASSPVAGGYEQYF
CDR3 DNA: TGTGCCAGCTCACCGGTAGCGGGGGGATACGAGCAGTACTTC

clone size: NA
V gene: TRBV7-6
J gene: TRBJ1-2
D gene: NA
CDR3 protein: CASSAPAARGYTF
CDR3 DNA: TGTGCCAGCAGTGCGCCCGCGGCCCGAGGCTACACCTTC

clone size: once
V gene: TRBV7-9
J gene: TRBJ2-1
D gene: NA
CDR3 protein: CASTWGARVRGEQFF
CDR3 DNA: TGTGCCAGCACCTGGGGGGCCCGGGTTAGGGGTGAGCAGTTCTTC

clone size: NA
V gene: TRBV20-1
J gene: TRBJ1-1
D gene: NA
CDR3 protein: CSARFGGADTEAFF
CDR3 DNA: TGCAGTGCACGGTTCGGGGGGGCAGACACTGAAGCTTTCTTT

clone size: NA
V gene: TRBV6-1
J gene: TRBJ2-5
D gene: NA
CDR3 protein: CASRAMGRGTQYF
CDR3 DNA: TGTGCCAGCAGGGCGATGGGCAGGGGGACCCAGTACTTC

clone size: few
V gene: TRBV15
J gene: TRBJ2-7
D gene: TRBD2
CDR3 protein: CATSQLAGGSWAYEQYF
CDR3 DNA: TGTGCCACCAGCCAACTAGCGGGAGGTAGTTGGGCTTACGAGCAGTACTTC

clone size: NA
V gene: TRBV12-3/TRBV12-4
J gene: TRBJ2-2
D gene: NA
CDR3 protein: CASSWDKGVAGELFF
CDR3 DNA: TGTGCCAGCAGTTGGGACAAGGGGGTGGCCGGGGAGCTGTTTTTT

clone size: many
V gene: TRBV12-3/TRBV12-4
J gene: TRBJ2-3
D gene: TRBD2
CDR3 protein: CASGLAGSYSTDTQYF
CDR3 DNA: TGTGCCAGCGGACTAGCGGGGAGCTATAGCACAGATACGCAGTATTTT

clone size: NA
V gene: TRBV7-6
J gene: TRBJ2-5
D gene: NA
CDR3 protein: CASSLSVRKETQYF
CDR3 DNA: TGTGCCAGCAGCCTCAGCGTTCGCAAAGAGACCCAGTACTTC

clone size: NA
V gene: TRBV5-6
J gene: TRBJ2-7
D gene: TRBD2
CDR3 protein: CASMQNGRPYEQYF
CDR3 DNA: TGTGCCAGCATGCAGAACGGGAGGCCCTACGAGCAGTACTTC

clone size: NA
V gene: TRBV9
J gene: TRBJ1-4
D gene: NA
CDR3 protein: CASSGRENEKLFF
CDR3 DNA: TGTGCCAGCAGCGGGAGGGAGAATGAAAAACTGTTTTTT

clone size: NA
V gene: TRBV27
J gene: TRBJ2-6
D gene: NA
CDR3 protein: CASSWERPSGANVLTF
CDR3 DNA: TGTGCCAGCAGTTGGGAAAGACCTTCTGGGGCCAACGTCCTGACTTTC

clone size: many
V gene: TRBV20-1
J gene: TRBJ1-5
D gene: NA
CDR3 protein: CSARDIGQIQHF
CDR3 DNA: TGCAGTGCTAGAGACATAGGACAGATCCAGCATTTT

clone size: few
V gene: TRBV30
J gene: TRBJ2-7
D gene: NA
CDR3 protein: CAWSGLVGEQYF
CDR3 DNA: TGTGCCTGGAGTGGTCTAGTGGGCGAGCAGTACTTC